This record looks at one T cell receptor beta chain sequence and its context. The data were obtained in a study of blood T cell repertoires in COVID-19. Produced via immunoSEQ multiplex PCR; TCRdb's table is partial and in-frame only. The sample yields approximately 240,000 clones, 80% to 90% seen once. From germline, CDR1 is GTSNPN and CDR2 SVGIG (reference sequence). The V segment lost 1 base and the J segment 1 base; nucleotides outside the gene matches: 5. The length of the CDR3 is 15 residues. The sequence was collected from a woman aged 40 to 50 who had recovered from COVID-19. The V and J genes are TRBV30 and TRBJ1-1; the match to TRBD1 covers 8 bases. The specimen was peripheral blood. The CDR3, as DNA: TGTGCCTGGAGTGGGGACAGGAACCAGAACACTGAAGCTTTCTTT. Protein product: CAWSGDRNQNTEAFF.